The 30 T cell receptor beta chains reported below all come from one sample, sequenced in a study of blood T cell repertoires in COVID-19. Assay used: immunoSEQ multiplex PCR; TCRdb lists only in-frame clones, some missing. Of roughly 190,000 clones listed, around 85% are singletons. What was sequenced was peripheral blood. The receptors originated from an older woman with acute or convalescent COVID-19.

V is TRBV2 and J is TRBJ2-7; possibly TRBD1 for D (6 bases). V was clipped by 7 bases and J by 2 bases, with 12 bases between them. CDR1 SNHLY and CDR2 FYNNEI come from the germline V gene. This CDR3 is built from 13 residues. For the CDR3, the DNA is TGTGCCAGCACCTGGGACACCACCTACGAGCAGTACGTC. Amino acids: CASTWDTTYEQYV.

The J gene is TRBJ2-1, the V gene TRBV10-3, with D perhaps TRBD1 (5 bases). With 8 bases removed from V and 5 bases from J, the gap between germline ends came to 13 bases. The CDR3 extends over 13 amino acids. Per the germline V gene, CDR1 is ENHRY and CDR2 is SYGVKD. CDR3 in amino acids: CAIGLDIHNEQFF. In nucleotides, the CDR3 is TGTGCCATCGGCCTGGACATCCACAATGAGCAGTTCTTC.

This rearrangement joins TRBV28 to TRBJ1-3; weak D call: TRBD1 (5 bases). The CDR3 is 16 amino acids. V lost 2 bases and J lost 6, with 17 bases in between. CDR1 and CDR2 (germline): MDHEN, SYDVKM. The CDR3 DNA reads TGTGCCAGCAGTTTAAGCCCCAGGGCAGGCCCAAACACCATATATTTT. Its protein is CASSLSPRAGPNTIYF.

The gene calls are TRBV5-1 and TRBJ1-2; 7 nucleotides line up with TRBD1. Germline CDR1 is SGHRS and CDR2 is YFSETQ. The CDR3 spans 13 residues. Trimming at V came to 0 bases and at J to 8 bases, leaving 4 bases not matched to a gene. CDR3 sequence (DNA): TGCGCCAGCAGCTTGGGACAGGGTTCGGGCTACACCTTC. Translated: CASSLGQGSGYTF.

The rearrangement joins TRBV18 to TRBJ2-1; TRBD2 is a possible D gene (6 bases). The CDR3 has 17 residues. V was shortened by 1 base and J by 6 bases, with 19 bases between the two germline ends. Germline V gene lookup returns CDR1 KGHSH and CDR2 LQKENI. CDR3 nucleotide sequence: TGTGCCAGCTCACCACAACGAGTGGGGGGTTTGATCAATGAGCAGTTCTTC. Protein: CASSPQRVGGLINEQFF.

J is TRBJ2-2 and V is TRBV19; TRBD1 is a possible D gene (7 bases). V was clipped by 10 bases and J by 2 bases, with 14 bases between them. Germline CDR1 LNHDA, CDR2 SQIVND (reference sequence). The CDR3 is made up of 14 amino acids. The CDR3 DNA reads as TGTGCCACCGCGGGACAGCCAAACACCGGGGAGCTGTTTTTT. It yields the protein CATAGQPNTGELFF.

The chain employs TRBV29-1 and TRBJ2-7; tentatively, D is TRBD2 (6 bases). V lost 4 bases and J lost 6, with 16 bases in between. Germline CDR1 SQVTM, CDR2 ANQGSEA. The CDR3 loop spans 13 amino acids. CDR3 sequence reads: CSVGLGGVGEQYF. The CDR3 region has the DNA TGCAGCGTTGGGTTGGGGGGAGTGGGCGAGCAGTACTTC.

The chain uses TRBV12-3 or TRBV12-4 and TRBJ1-1; D possibly corresponds to TRBD1 (5 bases). The CDR3 runs 13 residues. V was clipped by 8 bases and J by 1 base, with 11 bases between them. CDR3 in DNA: TGTGCCAGCGGGGCAGCACAGAACACTGAAGCTTTCTTT. Its translation: CASGAAQNTEAFF.

The gene calls are TRBV29-1 and TRBJ1-2; 7 bases map to TRBD1. The CDR3 runs 11 residues. Germline V gene sequence: CDR1 SQVTM, CDR2 ANQGSEA. The J segment lost 5 bases and the V segment lost 3 bases, leaving 0 bases of the junction unmatched. The CDR3 DNA reads as TGCAGCGTTGACAGGGGGTATGGCTACACCTTC. Its translation: CSVDRGYGYTF.

This chain uses TRBV5-3 with TRBJ2-7, with TRBD2 as a possible D gene (7 bases). TRBV5-3 qualifies as an ORF whose function is uncertain. The CDR3 has 12 amino acids. The germline V and J ends were trimmed by 7 bases and 7 bases, with 15 bases remaining between them. CDR3 in amino acids: CARPPKGGEQYV. The CDR3 coding sequence is TGTGCCAGACCCCCTAAGGGGGGGGAGCAGTACGTC.

The J gene is TRBJ2-1, the V gene TRBV11-3, with D unclear. The germline gives CDR1 SGHNT, CDR2 YENEEA. V lost 5 bases and J 0 bases, leaving 8 bases between the germline ends. The CDR3 length is 14 residues. The CDR3 spells CASSLRASYNEQFF. In DNA form, the CDR3 reads TGTGCCAGCAGCCTCCGAGCCTCCTACAATGAGCAGTTCTTC. The full variable domain, with the rest looked up from reference TRBV11-3 and TRBJ2-1, is EAGVVQSPRYKIIEKKQPVAFWCNPISGHNTLYWYLQNLGQGPELLIRYENEEAVDDSQLPKDRFSAERLKGVDSTLKIQPAELGDSAVYLCASSLRASYNEQFFGPGTRLTVL.

This sequence joins TRBV5-5 and TRBJ1-1, with a tentative D call TRBD1 (6 bases). V was shortened by 6 bases and J by 1 base, with 13 bases between the two germline ends. The length of the CDR3 is 14 residues. Germline values: CDR1 SGHKS, CDR2 YYEKEE (reference sequence). The CDR3 sequence is CASTGTQTNTEAFF. CDR3 nucleotide sequence: TGTGCCAGCACCGGGACACAGACGAACACTGAAGCTTTCTTT.

The chain has TRBV19 and TRBJ1-3; D might be TRBD1 (5 bases). V was shortened by 8 bases and J by 0 bases, with 11 bases between the two germline ends. The length of the CDR3 is 14 residues. Germline CDR1 is LNHDA and CDR2 is SQIVND (reference sequence). The CDR3, as DNA: TGTGCCAGTTCCCGGGGGAGCTCTGGAAACACCATATATTTT. Its protein product is CASSRGSSGNTIYF.

On this clone itself: Germline is not matched at one junction end, which may reflect a read error. The V call is TRBV7-7, the J call TRBJ2-5; TRBD1 might be the D (6 bases). The CDR3 length is 13 residues. The germline V gene has CDR1 SSHAT and CDR2 FNYEAQ (reference sequence). CDR3 region: CASSLDSQETQYF. The CDR3, as DNA: TGTGCTAGCAGCTTGGACAGTCAAGAGACCCAGTACTTC.

This clone was detected only once. The chain recombines TRBV2 with TRBJ2-1; 9 nucleotides line up with TRBD2. Per the germline V gene, CDR1 is SNHLY and CDR2 is FYNNEI. Trimming took 4 bases from V and 6 from J; bases not matched to a gene: 7. CDR3 length: 15 amino acids. In DNA, the CDR3 is TGTGCCAGCAGTGTTATGGCGGGAGGGATCAATGAGCAGTTCTTC. It yields the protein CASSVMAGGINEQFF.

The chain is built from TRBV19 and TRBJ1-3; 7 nucleotides align to TRBD1. The CDR3 is made up of 15 amino acids. The germline CDR1 and CDR2 sequences are LNHDA and SQIVND (reference sequence). V trimming: 6 bases; J trimming: 0 bases; junction bases outside the gene matches: 5. CDR3 DNA sequence: TGTGCCAGTAGCTCCGGGACAGACTCTGGAAACACCATATATTTT. Amino acid sequence: CASSSGTDSGNTIYF.

V and J are TRBV6-5 and TRBJ1-2; a possible D gene is TRBD1 (5 bases). The CDR3 covers 14 residues. V lost 6 bases, J lost 4 bases, and 15 bases lay in between. Germline V gene data show CDR1 as MNHEY and CDR2 as SVGAGI. The CDR3 DNA reads as TGTGCCAGCAGCCTCGGGGGAGCGACCTATGGCTACACCTTC. Translated, it gives CASSLGGATYGYTF.

This clone occurred a few times. This chain links TRBV6-6 with TRBJ2-1; 7 bases map to TRBD1. CDR3 length: 15 residues. Trimming at V came to 2 bases and at J to 2 bases, leaving 3 bases not matched to a gene. Germline V CDR1 and CDR2: MNHNY, SVGAGI (reference sequence). CDR3 amino acids: CASSYEGAAYNEQFF. For the CDR3, the DNA is TGTGCCAGCAGTTACGAGGGGGCGGCCTACAATGAGCAGTTCTTC.

The chain is built from TRBV11-3 and TRBJ2-5, with D perhaps matching TRBD2 (5 bases). This CDR3 is 13 amino acids long. V lost 0 bases and J 8 bases, leaving 10 bases between the germline ends. From germline, CDR1 is SGHNT and CDR2 YENEEA. Here the CDR3 DNA reads TGTGCCAGCAGCTTAGATCCTTCGGGAACCCAGTACTTC. It yields the protein CASSLDPSGTQYF.

The chain couples TRBV7-2 to TRBJ1-5; 11 nucleotides align to TRBD1. The CDR3 is 15 residues long. Trimming took 5 bases from V and 11 from J; bases not matched to a gene: 11. Germline V gene data show CDR1 as SGHTA and CDR2 as FQGNSA. CDR3 bases: TGTGCCAGCAGCCTAACGGACAGGGGGCTCGAGGCCCAGCATTTT. Amino acids: CASSLTDRGLEAQHF.

The V gene is TRBV28, the J gene TRBJ2-7; 8 bases agree with TRBD1. J gave up 0 bases and V 7 bases, and 8 bases lay outside the gene matches. The CDR3 is made up of 15 amino acids. Germline V lookup: CDR1 MDHEN, CDR2 SYDVKM. CDR3 amino acids: CASTSGGAGSYEQYF. CDR3 nucleotides: TGTGCCAGCACCTCAGGGGGCGCCGGCTCCTACGAGCAGTACTTC.

The rearrangement links TRBV15 to TRBJ1-5; D is ambiguous. Germline-derived CDR1 and CDR2 are LNHNV and YYDKDF (reference sequence). Deletions cut 0 bases from V and 1 base from J, with 7 bases between. The CDR3 consists of 15 residues. DNA for the CDR3: TGTGCCACCAGCAGAGAGAGGGCCAGCAATCAGCCCCAGCATTTT. Its translation is CATSRERASNQPQHF.

The chain recombines TRBV12-5 with TRBJ1-2; D is unresolved. CDR1 is LGHNT, CDR2 FRNRAP, per germline. Trimming stripped 2 bases from V and 1 base from J, with 8 bases between. The CDR3 length is 14 residues. Written as DNA, the CDR3 is TGTGCTAGTGGTTTGCGGGCGGGTAACTATGGCTACACCTTC. Residues: CASGLRAGNYGYTF.

This chain connects TRBV6-5 to TRBJ2-1, with TRBD1 matching over 8 bases. The ends lost 11 bases at V and 10 bases at J; junction bases unmatched: 13. The CDR3 spans 13 residues. From germline, CDR1 is MNHEY and CDR2 SVGAGI. The DNA of the CDR3 is TGTGCCTGCTCTCAGGGGGCCGCCAGGGAGCAGTTCTTC. Protein: CACSQGAAREQFF.

This clone was found a few times. This chain connects TRBV24-1 to TRBJ2-7, with 9 bases lining up with TRBD2. Trimming cost V 4 bases and J 2 bases; bases outside gene matches: 5. The V gene's germline CDR1 is KGHDR and CDR2 SFDVKD. The CDR3 runs 15 residues. CDR3 DNA sequence: TGTGCCACCAGTGAAACTAGCGGGCGCCCCTACGAGCAGTACTTC. It is translated as CATSETSGRPYEQYF.

The genes are TRBV5-4 and TRBJ2-5; D gene ambiguous. Per the germline V gene, CDR1 is SGHNT and CDR2 is YYREEE (reference sequence). This CDR3 is built from 12 residues. Trimming took off 4 bases at V and 0 bases at J, with 4 bases between the two ends. DNA of the CDR3: TGTGCCAGCAGCCCAGACCAAGAGACCCAGTACTTC. Protein product: CASSPDQETQYF. The full variable domain, with the rest looked up from reference TRBV5-4 and TRBJ2-5, is ETGVTQSPTHLIKTRGQQVTLRCSSQSGHNTVSWYQQALGQGPQFIFQYYREEENGRGNFPPRFSGLQFPNYSSELNVNALELDDSALYLCASSPDQETQYFGPGTRLLVL.

The chain recombines TRBV9 with TRBJ2-1, with TRBD2 matching 10 bases. V shed 0 bases, J shed 7 bases, and the junction held 7 bases outside the gene matches. The germline V gene has CDR1 SGDLS and CDR2 YYNGEE. CDR3 length equals 16 residues. The CDR3 region has the DNA TGTGCCAGCAGCGTAGATGGAGCGGGAGGGTTGAATGAGCAGTTCTTC. Protein product: CASSVDGAGGLNEQFF.

Only a few counts were recorded for this clone. This chain uses TRBV5-4 with TRBJ2-1; 9 bases line up with TRBD2. This CDR3 has 16 amino acids. The V and J ends lost 4 bases and 5 bases, in that order; junction bases with no gene match: 10. CDR1 and CDR2 (germline): SGHNT, YYREEE (reference sequence). The CDR3 region has the DNA TGTGCCAGCAGCGTTACCGGGACTAGCAGAAACAATGAGCAGTTCTTC. It is translated as CASSVTGTSRNNEQFF.

V usage is TRBV2 and J usage is TRBJ1-1; maybe TRBD1 (6 bases). The V and J ends lost 6 bases and 9 bases respectively, with 17 bases between them. The CDR3 totals 13 residues. Germline-derived CDR1 and CDR2 are SNHLY and FYNNEI. The CDR3 reads CASRRWGGSQAFF. The CDR3 DNA reads as TGTGCCAGCAGAAGGTGGGGGGGCAGTCAAGCTTTCTTT.

V and J are TRBV11-1 and TRBJ2-5, with D possibly matching TRBD2 (6 bases). V dropped 0 bases and J dropped 4 bases, with 12 bases sitting between them. Germline V lookup: CDR1 SGHAT, CDR2 FQDESV (reference sequence). The CDR3 has 15 amino acids. The CDR3 loop reads CASSLAGGQGETQYF. CDR3 sequence (DNA): TGTGCCAGCAGCTTAGCGGGAGGCCAGGGAGAGACCCAGTACTTC.